A single sample is the source of the 6 T cell receptor beta chains below, sequenced in a study of OX40 agonist ivuxolimab in advanced cancers. Repertoires were generated with immunoSEQ multiplex PCR, while TCRdb's copy carries only in-frame clones and drops some. The sample has 65,000 to 75,000 clones; approximately 81% are singletons. The sequenced sample was CD4+ or CD8+ T cells sorted from blood, obtained in a trial of the OX40 agonist ivuxolimab. Receptors originate from an adult with an advanced solid tumor such as melanoma, head and neck, liver or kidney cancer.

The chain uses TRBV12-5 and TRBJ2-1; 7 positions agree with TRBD2. Germline CDR1 is LGHNT and CDR2 is FRNRAP. The CDR3 spans 17 residues. V lost 0 bases to trimming and J lost 0 bases; unmatched junction nucleotides: 5. CDR3 coding DNA: TGTGCTAGTGGTTTGGTAGACGGGAGGAGCTCCTACAATGAGCAGTTCTTC. Translation: CASGLVDGRSSYNEQFF.

A note on this clone: One end of the junction does not line up with germline, which may come from a read error. The J gene is TRBJ2-4, the V gene TRBV19, with D tentatively TRBD2 (7 bases). The germline gives CDR1 LNHDA, CDR2 SQIVND (reference sequence). The CDR3 totals 13 residues. In DNA, the CDR3 is TGTGCCAGCGTGGGGGCACGGGGGGACCCCGCTGTCTTC. This translates into CASVGARGDPAVF.

The chain uses TRBV25-1 and TRBJ1-4; D perhaps matches TRBD1 (5 bases). Germline V CDR1 and CDR2: MGHDK, SYGVNS. V lost 4 bases, J lost 8 bases, and 14 bases lay in between. This CDR3 region has 14 residues. CDR3 in DNA: TGTGCCAGCAGTGGGGCAGGGTCGCGGGAAAAACTGTTTTTT. Translating it yields CASSGAGSREKLFF.

CDR3 region: CAIRAEGETQYF. For the CDR3, the DNA is TGTGCCATCAGGGCGGAGGGGGAGACCCAGTACTTC. The genes are TRBV10-3 and TRBJ2-5; maybe TRBD2 (6 bases). This CDR3 is built from 12 residues. Deletions cut 6 bases from V and 5 bases from J, with 10 bases between. Germline V lookup: CDR1 ENHRY, CDR2 SYGVKD.

V and J are TRBV4-3 and TRBJ1-6; 8 bases map to TRBD1. CDR3 length: 14 residues. CDR1 is LGHNA, CDR2 YSLEER, per germline. V lost 1 base, J lost 8 bases, and 1 base stayed unmatched. The chain's CDR3 is CASSQGTGYSPLHF. The CDR3 coding sequence is TGCGCCAGCAGCCAAGGGACAGGGTATTCACCCCTCCACTTT.

With respect to this clone: A read error may produce the germline difference seen at one junction end. This rearrangement joins TRBV2 to TRBJ2-7; 9 bases line up with TRBD2. Germline V gene lookup returns CDR1 SNHLY and CDR2 FYNNEI. There are 14 residues in the CDR3. CDR3: CASRSSGASYDQYF. The CDR3 DNA is TGTGCCAGCCGATCTAGCGGGGCCTCCTACGATCAGTACTTC.